These 2 T cell receptor beta chains were all obtained from the same sample, sequenced in a study of beta chain features in type 1 diabetes. Antigen specificity for these receptors is unknown. General study findings and limits: Across all four CD4+ subsets, people with type 1 diabetes showed modestly shorter TCRB CDR3s.

Expressed TCRB transcripts were sequenced because the isolated RNA had all been reverse transcribed beforehand. Assay used: immunoSEQ multiplex PCR; TCRdb lists only in-frame clones, some missing. The sample lists hundreds of thousands of clones; roughly 15% were seen once. Sequenced material: naive CD4+ T cells from blood. These TCRs come from a man aged 18 to 30 with type 1 diabetes.

The chain employs TRBV14 and TRBJ1-2; maybe TRBD1 (6 bases). The germline V and J ends were trimmed by 4 bases and 1 base, with 10 bases remaining between them. In germline, CDR1 is SGHDN, CDR2 FVKESK. CDR3 length: 14 residues. CDR3 loop: CASSPQGINYGYTF. CDR3 nucleotide sequence: TGTGCCAGCAGCCCTCAGGGGATTAACTATGGCTACACCTTC.

In its sample, this clone was seen a few times. The chain links TRBV15 to TRBJ2-3, with D tentatively TRBD1 (5 bases). The CDR3 runs to 15 residues. The ends were cut back, 0 bases at V and 5 bases at J, with 12 bases in the middle. CDR1 LNHNV and CDR2 YYDKDF come from the germline V gene (reference sequence). Written as DNA, the CDR3 is TGTGCCACCAGCAGAGATTTCAGGGCCGGAGATACGCAGTATTTT. Amino acid sequence: CATSRDFRAGDTQYF.